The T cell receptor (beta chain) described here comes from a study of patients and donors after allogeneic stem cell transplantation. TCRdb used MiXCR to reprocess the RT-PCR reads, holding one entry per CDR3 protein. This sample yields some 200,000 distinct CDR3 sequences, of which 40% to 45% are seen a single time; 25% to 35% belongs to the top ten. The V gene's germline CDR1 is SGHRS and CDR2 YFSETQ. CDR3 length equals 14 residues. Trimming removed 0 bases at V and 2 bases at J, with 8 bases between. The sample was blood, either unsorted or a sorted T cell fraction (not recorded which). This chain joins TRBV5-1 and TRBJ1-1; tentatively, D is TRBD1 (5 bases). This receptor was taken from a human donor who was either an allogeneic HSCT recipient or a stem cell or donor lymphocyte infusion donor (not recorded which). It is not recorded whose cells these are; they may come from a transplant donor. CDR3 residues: CASSLVQGNTEAFF. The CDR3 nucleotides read TGCGCCAGCAGCTTGGTGCAGGGTAACACTGAAGCTTTCTTT.